The 8 T cell receptor beta chains in this list originate from one sample, sequenced in a study of cytomegalovirus exposure and HLA in healthy donors. In the PCR, 60 Vbeta and 13 Jbeta primers were used. Profiling relied on immunoSEQ multiplex PCR, and the TCRdb table lists in-frame clones only, not all of them. This table holds approximately 200,000 clones, 65% to 85% found once. The sample was PBMCs. The receptors come from a boy younger than 10 in good health and CMV-seronegative.

In DNA, the CDR3 is TGTGCCAGCAGCCGGGGACAGGTACCCTACGAGCAGTACTTC. It codes for CASSRGQVPYEQYF. The V and J genes are TRBV7-9 and TRBJ2-7; 8 bases align to TRBD1. Unmatched junction bases numbered 5, after V lost 5 bases and J lost 2 bases. The germline CDR1 and CDR2 sequences are SEHNR and FQNEAQ (reference sequence). The CDR3 extends over 14 amino acids.

The chain is built from TRBV4-1 and TRBJ1-4; D ambiguous. CDR1 is MGHRA, CDR2 YSYEKL, per germline. The CDR3 sequence is 14 residues long. V gave up 3 bases and J gave up 0 bases, with 5 bases separating them. CDR3 sequence: CASSHPATNEKLFF. The DNA for the CDR3 is TGCGCCAGCAGCCACCCAGCAACTAATGAAAAACTGTTTTTT.

The chain combines TRBV4-3 with TRBJ1-1; the D is unclear. The V and J ends lost 3 bases and 1 base respectively, with 18 bases between them. Per germline, CDR1 LGHNA and CDR2 YSLEER. The CDR3 runs to 17 residues. The CDR3 loop reads CASSQATGLFQNTEAFF. The CDR3 DNA sequence: TGCGCCAGCAGCCAGGCGACCGGACTGTTCCAGAACACTGAAGCTTTCTTT.

The CDR3 loop reads CASSLIWDRGMGYGYTF. In nucleotides, the CDR3 is TGTGCCAGCAGCTTAATTTGGGACAGGGGAATGGGCTATGGCTACACCTTC. This rearrangement joins TRBV7-8 to TRBJ1-2; 10 positions agree with TRBD1. The CDR3 has 17 amino acids. Germline CDR1 and CDR2: SGHVS and FQNEAQ. J lost 4 bases, V lost 2 bases, and 10 bases had no gene match.

This chain joins TRBV2 and TRBJ1-2; tentative D call: TRBD1 (5 bases). The V and J ends lost 2 bases and 7 bases respectively, with 11 bases between them. This CDR3 is built from 13 residues. CDR1 and CDR2 (germline): SNHLY, FYNNEI. CDR3 nucleotides: TGTGCCAGCAGTGAACAGGGTCAGGGTGGCTACACCTTC. Amino acid sequence: CASSEQGQGGYTF.

This chain joins TRBV7-2 and TRBJ2-5, with 7 bases lining up with TRBD1. Matching the DNA end better, TRBJ2-7 makes the J call doubtful. The CDR3 is 13 residues long. Germline CDR1 and CDR2: SGHTA and FQGNSA. The CDR3 DNA reads TGTGCCAGCAGCTTGACAGGGTACTACGAGCAGTACTTC. The encoded protein is CASSLTGYYEQYF.

This chain links TRBV15 with TRBJ2-1; 8 bases agree with TRBD1. Germline values: CDR1 LNHNV, CDR2 YYDKDF (reference sequence). The length of the CDR3 is 16 residues. The V gene end was trimmed by 3 bases and the J gene end by 3 bases; junction bases not matched to a gene: 7. CDR3 in DNA: TGTGCCACCAGCAGCTTTAGGGACAGGCGCTACAATGAGCAGTTCTTC. It encodes CATSSFRDRRYNEQFF.

This rearrangement joins TRBV4-1 to TRBJ2-1; 9 bases agree with TRBD2. The CDR3 has 14 amino acids. V gave up 3 bases and J gave up 15 bases; unmatched junction bases: 12. CDR1 is MGHRA and CDR2 is YSYEKL in the germline V gene. The CDR3 loop is CASSHDTGTSLRFF. CDR3 bases: TGCGCCAGCAGCCACGATACCGGGACTAGCTTACGGTTCTTC.